The 14 T cell receptor beta chains below were found in one sample sequenced in a study of blood T cell repertoires in COVID-19. Profiled with immunoSEQ multiplex PCR; TCRdb holds only in-frame clones, not every one. The repertoire holds some 140,000 clones, with just under 85% as singletons. Source material: PBMCs or T cells enriched from blood (not recorded which). Source of these receptors: a man over 45 who had recovered from COVID-19.

This clone was found once. The genes are TRBV13 and TRBJ2-1; D may be TRBD2 (6 bases). V shed 5 bases and J shed 0 bases, with 14 bases lying between them. The germline V gene has CDR1 PRHDT and CDR2 FYEKMQ (reference sequence). There are 16 residues in the CDR3. The CDR3 loop is CASSDGGLSSYNEQFF. The DNA of the CDR3 is TGTGCCAGCAGCGACGGAGGGCTTAGCTCCTACAATGAGCAGTTCTTC.

J is TRBJ1-2 and V is TRBV2, with 10 nucleotides matching TRBD1. The CDR3 contains 16 residues. Germline V gene lookup returns CDR1 SNHLY and CDR2 FYNNEI. V trimming: 2 bases; J trimming: 4 bases; junction bases outside the gene matches: 7. The CDR3 sequence: CASSESGTGAAYGYTF. In nucleotides, the CDR3 is TGTGCCAGCAGTGAATCGGGGACAGGGGCGGCCTATGGCTACACCTTC. The full variable domain, in which reference TRBV2 and TRBJ1-2 provide the parts outside the CDR3, is EPEVTQTPSHQVTQMGQEVILRCVPISNHLYFYWYRQILGQKVEFLVSFYNNEISEKSEIFDDQFSVERPDGSNFTLKIRSTKLEDSAMYFCASSESGTGAAYGYTFGSGTRLTVV.

The chain has TRBV2 and TRBJ2-6; 12 bases align to TRBD1. V shed 1 base, J shed 4 bases, and the junction held 8 bases outside the gene matches. The CDR3 has 19 amino acids. Germline CDR1 SNHLY, CDR2 FYNNEI. CDR3 residues: CASSEVPGQGAWGANVLTF. Here the CDR3 DNA reads TGTGCCAGCAGTGAAGTCCCGGGACAGGGGGCGTGGGGGGCCAACGTCCTGACTTTC.

The chain joins TRBV19 to TRBJ2-7, with 8 bases lining up with TRBD2. The CDR3 spans 16 residues. The germline V gene encodes CDR1 LNHDA and CDR2 SQIVND (reference sequence). Germline trimming cut 10 bases from V and 0 bases from J; bases unmatched to any gene: 14. In DNA form, the CDR3 reads TGTGCCACCTCCAATCGAGGCGGGGGGTTCTCCTACGAGCAGTACTTC. Protein sequence: CATSNRGGGFSYEQYF.

The V and J genes are TRBV14 and TRBJ2-1; 9 positions agree with TRBD2. J lost 0 bases, V lost 1 base, and 4 bases had no gene match. Germline CDR1 is SGHDN and CDR2 is FVKESK. The CDR3 has 17 residues. This CDR3 is CASSQGAGGYSYNEQFF. As DNA, the CDR3 is TGTGCCAGCAGCCAAGGCGCGGGGGGGTACTCCTACAATGAGCAGTTCTTC.

In this sample, this clone turned up once. The rearrangement uses TRBV7-8 and TRBJ2-7, with unresolved D. CDR1 is SGHVS and CDR2 is FQNEAQ in the germline V gene. The V gene lost 1 base and the J gene lost 6 bases, with 7 bases spanning the gap. The CDR3 consists of 12 residues. The CDR3 DNA sequence: TGTGCCAGCAGCTTAGTATGGAGCGAGCAGTACTTC. Encoded protein: CASSLVWSEQYF.

V and J are TRBV18 and TRBJ1-4; D might be TRBD1 (5 bases). The ends were cut back, 2 bases at V and 1 base at J, with 11 bases in the middle. CDR1 is KGHSH and CDR2 is LQKENI in the germline V gene. This CDR3 is built from 16 residues. The CDR3 region has the DNA TGTGCCAGCTCACCATATCGCCAGGGAACTAATGAAAAACTGTTTTTT. Translation gives CASSPYRQGTNEKLFF.

V and J are TRBV6-2 or TRBV6-3 and TRBJ1-5; D gene uncertain. V lost 0 bases, J lost 5 bases, and 11 bases lay in between. Per the germline V gene, CDR1 is MNHEY and CDR2 is SVGEGT. The CDR3 loop spans 15 amino acids. For the CDR3, the DNA is TGTGCCAGCAGTTACTCTCAGGTAACTTATCAGCCCCAGCATTTT. Translated, it gives CASSYSQVTYQPQHF.

The CDR3 protein is CASSYGAEVAGNTIYF. In nucleotides, the CDR3 is TGTGCCAGCAGTTACGGGGCCGAGGTCGCTGGAAACACCATATATTTT. The J gene is TRBJ1-3, the V gene TRBV6-5; TRBD1 is a possible D gene (5 bases). The germline CDR1 and CDR2 sequences are MNHEY and SVGAGI. Trimming shortened V by 2 bases and J by 2 bases, and 13 bases separated the two germline ends. The CDR3 extends over 16 amino acids.

The chain has TRBV11-2 and TRBJ1-5, with TRBD1 as a possible D gene (5 bases). CDR1 SGHAT and CDR2 FQNNGV come from the germline V gene. The V end was cut by 4 bases, the J end by 7 bases, with 8 bases between. The CDR3 runs 12 residues. In DNA, the CDR3 is TGTGCCAGCAGCTCAGGGAACCAGCCCCAGCATTTT. It codes for CASSSGNQPQHF.

The chain carries TRBV6-5 and TRBJ2-3; 9 bases are shared with TRBD2. Losses at the gene ends were 2 bases for V and 3 bases for J; bases not matched to a gene: 6. CDR3 length: 16 residues. Germline V gene lookup returns CDR1 MNHEY and CDR2 SVGAGI. CDR3 residues: CASSYLSGGKTDTQYF. The CDR3 nucleotides are TGTGCCAGCAGTTACCTGAGCGGGGGGAAAACAGATACGCAGTATTTT.

The CDR3 nucleotides are TGTGCCAGCAGGGACAGGGGCTACGAGCAGTACTTC. This translates into CASRDRGYEQYF. The genes are TRBV2 and TRBJ2-7, with TRBD1 matching over 9 bases. J lost 3 bases, V lost 6 bases, and 0 bases had no gene match. There are 12 residues in the CDR3. Germline-derived CDR1 and CDR2 are SNHLY and FYNNEI.

The chain links TRBV7-2 to TRBJ2-5, with unresolved D. Trimming shortened V by 6 bases and J by 4 bases, and 9 bases separated the two germline ends. This CDR3 comprises 12 residues. Germline-derived CDR1 and CDR2 are SGHTA and FQGNSA. Here the CDR3 DNA reads TGTGCCAGCAGGTCAGGTGTAGAGACCCAGTACTTC. It encodes CASRSGVETQYF. The full variable domain, in which reference TRBV7-2 and TRBJ2-5 provide the parts outside the CDR3, is GAGVSQSPSNKVTEKGKDVELRCDPISGHTALYWYRQSLGQGLEFLIYFQGNSAPDKSGLPSDRFSAERTGGSVSTLTIQRTQQEDSAVYLCASRSGVETQYFGPGTRLLVL.

The chain joins TRBV28 to TRBJ2-7; 9 bases agree with TRBD1. Germline trimming cut 7 bases from V and 4 bases from J; bases unmatched to any gene: 8. In germline, CDR1 is MDHEN, CDR2 SYDVKM. This CDR3 has 14 amino acids. CDR3 bases: TGTGCCAGCATTCCGGGACAGGGCGCTTACGAGCAGTACTTC. Protein product: CASIPGQGAYEQYF. Complete variable domain (other parts from reference TRBV28 and TRBJ2-7): DVKVTQSSRYLVKRTGEKVFLECVQDMDHENMFWYRQDPGLGLRLIYFSYDVKMKEKGDIPEGYSVSREKKERFSLILESASTNQTSMYLCASIPGQGAYEQYFGPGTRLTVT.